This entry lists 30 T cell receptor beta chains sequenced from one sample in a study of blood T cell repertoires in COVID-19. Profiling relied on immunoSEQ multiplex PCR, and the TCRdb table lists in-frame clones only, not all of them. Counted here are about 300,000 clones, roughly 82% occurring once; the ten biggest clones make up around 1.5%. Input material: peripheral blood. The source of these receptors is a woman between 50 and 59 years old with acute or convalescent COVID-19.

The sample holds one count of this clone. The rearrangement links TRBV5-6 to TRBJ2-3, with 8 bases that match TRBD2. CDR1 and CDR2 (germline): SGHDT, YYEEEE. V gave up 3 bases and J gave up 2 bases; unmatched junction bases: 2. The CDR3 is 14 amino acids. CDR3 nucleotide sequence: TGTGCCAGCAGCTATAGCGGGGTCACAGATACGCAGTATTTT. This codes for CASSYSGVTDTQYF.

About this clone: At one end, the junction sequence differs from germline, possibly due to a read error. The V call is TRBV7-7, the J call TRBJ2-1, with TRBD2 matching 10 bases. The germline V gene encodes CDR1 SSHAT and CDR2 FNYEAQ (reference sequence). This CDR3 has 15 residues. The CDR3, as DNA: TGTGCTAGCAGTCCCTTAGCGGGAGGATTAGATGAGCAGTTCTTC. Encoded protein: CASSPLAGGLDEQFF.

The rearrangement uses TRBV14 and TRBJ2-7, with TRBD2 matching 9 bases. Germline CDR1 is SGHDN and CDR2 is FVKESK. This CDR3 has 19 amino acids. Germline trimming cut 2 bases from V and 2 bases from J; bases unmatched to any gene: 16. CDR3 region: CASSQTGHGSGRFPYEQYF. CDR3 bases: TGTGCCAGCAGCCAAACGGGACACGGTAGCGGGAGATTCCCCTACGAGCAGTACTTC. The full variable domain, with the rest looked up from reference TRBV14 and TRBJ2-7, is EAGVTQFPSHSVIEKGQTVTLRCDPISGHDNLYWYRRVMGKEIKFLLHFVKESKQDESGMPNNRFLAERTGGTYSTLKVQPAELEDSGVYFCASSQTGHGSGRFPYEQYFGPGTRLTVT.

Written as DNA, the CDR3 is TGTGCCAGCAGTTTCAAGCGGGACACCGGGGAGCTGTTTTTT. Its translation: CASSFKRDTGELFF. The chain is built from TRBV27 and TRBJ2-2, with D possibly TRBD2 on 6 matching bases. V gave up 3 bases and J gave up 3 bases, with 8 bases separating them. CDR1 is MNHEY and CDR2 is SMNVEV in the germline V gene (reference sequence). The CDR3 extends over 14 amino acids.

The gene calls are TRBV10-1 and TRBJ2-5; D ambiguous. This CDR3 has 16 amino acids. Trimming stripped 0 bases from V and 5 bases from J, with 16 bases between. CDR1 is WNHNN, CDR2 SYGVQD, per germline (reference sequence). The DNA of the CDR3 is TGCGCCAGCAGTGAGTCTCTTGGCCGGGTATGGGAGACCCAGTACTTC. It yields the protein CASSESLGRVWETQYF.

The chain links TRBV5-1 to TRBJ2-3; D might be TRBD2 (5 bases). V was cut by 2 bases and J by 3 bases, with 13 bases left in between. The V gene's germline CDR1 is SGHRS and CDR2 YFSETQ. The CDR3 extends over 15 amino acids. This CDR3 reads CASSFSDSETDTQYF. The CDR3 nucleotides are TGCGCCAGCAGCTTTTCGGACTCCGAGACAGATACGCAGTATTTT.

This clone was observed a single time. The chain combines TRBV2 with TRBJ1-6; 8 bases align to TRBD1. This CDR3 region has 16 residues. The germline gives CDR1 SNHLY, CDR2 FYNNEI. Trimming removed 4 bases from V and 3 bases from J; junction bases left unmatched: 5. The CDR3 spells CASSGGQGVYNSPLHF. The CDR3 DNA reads TGTGCCAGCAGTGGTGGACAGGGCGTCTATAATTCACCCCTCCACTTT.

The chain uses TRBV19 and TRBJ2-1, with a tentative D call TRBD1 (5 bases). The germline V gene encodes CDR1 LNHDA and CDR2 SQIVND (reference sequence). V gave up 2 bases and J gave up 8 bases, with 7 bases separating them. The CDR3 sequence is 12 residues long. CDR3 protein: CASSIIGDEQFF. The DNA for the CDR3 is TGTGCCAGTAGTATAATAGGGGATGAGCAGTTCTTC.

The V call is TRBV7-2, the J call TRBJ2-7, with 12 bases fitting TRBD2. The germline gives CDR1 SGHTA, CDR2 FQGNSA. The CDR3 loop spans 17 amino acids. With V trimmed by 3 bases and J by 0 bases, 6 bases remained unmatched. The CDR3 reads CASSLRTSGTSSYEQYF. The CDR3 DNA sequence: TGTGCCAGCAGCTTGAGGACTAGCGGGACTTCCTCCTACGAGCAGTACTTC.

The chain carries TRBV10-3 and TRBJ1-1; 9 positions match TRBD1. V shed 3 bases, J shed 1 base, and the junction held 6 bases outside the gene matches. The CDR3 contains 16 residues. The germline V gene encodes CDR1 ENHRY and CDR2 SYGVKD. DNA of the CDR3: TGTGCCATCAGTGATTTGGGACAGGGCCCGAACACTGAAGCTTTCTTT. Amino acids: CAISDLGQGPNTEAFF.

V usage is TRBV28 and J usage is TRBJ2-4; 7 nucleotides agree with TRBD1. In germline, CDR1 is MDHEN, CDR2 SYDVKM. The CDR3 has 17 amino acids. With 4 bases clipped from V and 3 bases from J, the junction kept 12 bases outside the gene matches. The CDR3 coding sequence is TGTGCCAGCAGTTCGGGACAGATGCTGTTCGGCAAAAACATTCAGTACTTC. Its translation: CASSSGQMLFGKNIQYF.

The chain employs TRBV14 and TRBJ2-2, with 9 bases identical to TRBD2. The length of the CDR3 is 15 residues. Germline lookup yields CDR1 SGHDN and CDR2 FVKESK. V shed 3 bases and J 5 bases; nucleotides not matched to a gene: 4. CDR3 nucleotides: TGTGCCAGCAGCCACGGTAGCGGGAGAACCGGGGAGCTGTTTTTT. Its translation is CASSHGSGRTGELFF.

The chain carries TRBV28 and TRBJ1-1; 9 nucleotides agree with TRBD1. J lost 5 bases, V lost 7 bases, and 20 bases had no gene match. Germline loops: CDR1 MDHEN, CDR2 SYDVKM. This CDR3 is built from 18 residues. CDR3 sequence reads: CASTEGPGTGRYGTEAFF. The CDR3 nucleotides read TGTGCCAGCACCGAAGGTCCCGGGACAGGGAGGTATGGAACTGAAGCTTTCTTT.

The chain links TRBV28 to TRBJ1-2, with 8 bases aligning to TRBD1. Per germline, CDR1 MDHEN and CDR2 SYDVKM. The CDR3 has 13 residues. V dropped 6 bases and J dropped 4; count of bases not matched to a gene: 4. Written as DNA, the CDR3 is TGTGCCAGCAGGTACAGGGGGGGCTATGGCTACACCTTC. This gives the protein CASRYRGGYGYTF.

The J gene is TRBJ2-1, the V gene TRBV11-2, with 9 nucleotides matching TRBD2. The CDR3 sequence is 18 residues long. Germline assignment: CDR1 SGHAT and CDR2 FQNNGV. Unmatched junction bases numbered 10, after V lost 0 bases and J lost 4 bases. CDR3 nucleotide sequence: TGTGCCAGCAGCTTAGAGGGTATAGCGGGAGTGAGGTACAATGAGCAGTTCTTC. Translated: CASSLEGIAGVRYNEQFF.

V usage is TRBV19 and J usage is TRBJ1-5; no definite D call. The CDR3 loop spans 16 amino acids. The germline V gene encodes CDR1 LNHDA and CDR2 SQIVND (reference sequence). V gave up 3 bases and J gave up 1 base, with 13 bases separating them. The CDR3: CASSIVEGASNQPQHF. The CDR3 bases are TGTGCCAGTAGTATTGTGGAGGGAGCGAGCAATCAGCCCCAGCATTTT.

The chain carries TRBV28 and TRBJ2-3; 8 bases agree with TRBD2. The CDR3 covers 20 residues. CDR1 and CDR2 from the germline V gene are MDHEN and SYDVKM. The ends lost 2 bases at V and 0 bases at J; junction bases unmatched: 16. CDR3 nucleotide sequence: TGTGCCAGCAGTTTAGGATCCGCGGGAGGACCGATAACTAGCACAGATACGCAGTATTTT. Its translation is CASSLGSAGGPITSTDTQYF.

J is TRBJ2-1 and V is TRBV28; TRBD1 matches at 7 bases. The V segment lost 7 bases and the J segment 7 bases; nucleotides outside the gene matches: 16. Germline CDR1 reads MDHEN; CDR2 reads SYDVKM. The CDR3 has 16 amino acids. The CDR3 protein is CASIPPERGRRNEQFF. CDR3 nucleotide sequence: TGTGCCAGCATTCCCCCTGAGAGGGGGCGAAGGAATGAGCAGTTCTTC.

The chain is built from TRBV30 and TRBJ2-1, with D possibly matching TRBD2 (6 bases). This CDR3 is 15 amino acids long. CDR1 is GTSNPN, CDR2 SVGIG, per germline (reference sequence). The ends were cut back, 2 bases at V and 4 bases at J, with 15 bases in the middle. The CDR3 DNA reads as TGTGCCTGGAGTCCCAAAGCGGGCTTATACAATGAGCAGTTCTTC. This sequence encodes CAWSPKAGLYNEQFF. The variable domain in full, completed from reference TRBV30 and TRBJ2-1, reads SQTIHQWPATLVQPVGSPLSLECTVEGTSNPNLYWYRQAAGRGLQLLFYSVGIGQISSEVPQNLSASRPQDRQFILSSKKLLLSDSGFYLCAWSPKAGLYNEQFFGPGTRLTVL.

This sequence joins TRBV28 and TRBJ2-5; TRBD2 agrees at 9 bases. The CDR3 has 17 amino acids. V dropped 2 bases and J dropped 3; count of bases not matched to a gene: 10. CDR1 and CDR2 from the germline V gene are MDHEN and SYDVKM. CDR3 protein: CASSLRRLAGYEETQYF. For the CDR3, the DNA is TGTGCCAGCAGTTTACGTCGTCTAGCGGGATACGAAGAGACCCAGTACTTC. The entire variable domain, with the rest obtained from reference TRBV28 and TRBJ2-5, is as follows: DVKVTQSSRYLVKRTGEKVFLECVQDMDHENMFWYRQDPGLGLRLIYFSYDVKMKEKGDIPEGYSVSREKKERFSLILESASTNQTSMYLCASSLRRLAGYEETQYFGPGTRLLVL.

CDR3: CASSQDRERLQETQYF. CDR3 nucleotides: TGCGCCAGCAGCCAAGATCGAGAGCGTCTCCAAGAGACCCAGTACTTC. This chain joins TRBV4-1 and TRBJ2-5; D unresolved. Germline V gene sequence: CDR1 MGHRA, CDR2 YSYEKL. The CDR3 has 16 residues. V lost 0 bases and J lost 1, with 12 bases in between.

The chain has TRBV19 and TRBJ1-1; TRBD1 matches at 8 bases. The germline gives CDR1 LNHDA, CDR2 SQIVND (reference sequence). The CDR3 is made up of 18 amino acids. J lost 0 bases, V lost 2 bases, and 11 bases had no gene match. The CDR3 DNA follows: TGTGCCAGTAGTATACCCCGGACAGGGAATAACATGAACACTGAAGCTTTCTTT. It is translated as CASSIPRTGNNMNTEAFF.

The CDR3 region is CASSAHSPSTDTQYF. CDR3 bases: TGTGCCAGCAGCGCACATTCTCCTAGCACAGATACGCAGTATTTT. The V call is TRBV11-2, the J call TRBJ2-3; D is undetermined. V lost 5 bases, J lost 0 bases, and 12 bases lay in between. CDR1 is SGHAT and CDR2 is FQNNGV in the germline V gene. The CDR3 loop spans 15 amino acids. Combining the CDR3 with reference TRBV11-2 and TRBJ2-3 gives the whole variable domain EAGVAQSPRYKIIEKRQSVAFWCNPISGHATLYWYQQILGQGPKLLIQFQNNGVVDDSQLPKDRFSAERLKGVDSTLKIQPAKLEDSAVYLCASSAHSPSTDTQYFGPGTRLTVL.

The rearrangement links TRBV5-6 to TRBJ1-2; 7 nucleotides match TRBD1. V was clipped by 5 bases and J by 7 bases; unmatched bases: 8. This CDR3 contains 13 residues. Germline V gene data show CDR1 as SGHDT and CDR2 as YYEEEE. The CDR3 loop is CASRRTGLRGYTF. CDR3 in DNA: TGTGCCAGCAGGCGGACAGGATTACGTGGCTACACCTTC. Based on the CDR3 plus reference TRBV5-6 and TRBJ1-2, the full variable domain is DAGVTQSPTHLIKTRGQQVTLRCSPKSGHDTVSWYQQALGQGPQFIFQYYEEEERQRGNFPDRFSGHQFPNYSSELNVNALLLGDSALYLCASRRTGLRGYTFGSGTRLTVV.

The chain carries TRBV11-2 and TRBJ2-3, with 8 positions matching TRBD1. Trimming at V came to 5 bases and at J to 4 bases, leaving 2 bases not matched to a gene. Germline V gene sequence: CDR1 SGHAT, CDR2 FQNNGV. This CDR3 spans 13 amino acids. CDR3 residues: CASSPGGADTQYF. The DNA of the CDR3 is TGTGCCAGCAGCCCAGGGGGCGCAGATACGCAGTATTTT.

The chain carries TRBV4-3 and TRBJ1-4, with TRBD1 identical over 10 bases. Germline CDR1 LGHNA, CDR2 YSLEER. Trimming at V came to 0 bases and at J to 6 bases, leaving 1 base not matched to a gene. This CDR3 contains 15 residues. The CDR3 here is CASSQDGTGDEKLFF. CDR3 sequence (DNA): TGCGCCAGCAGCCAAGATGGGACAGGGGATGAAAAACTGTTTTTT.

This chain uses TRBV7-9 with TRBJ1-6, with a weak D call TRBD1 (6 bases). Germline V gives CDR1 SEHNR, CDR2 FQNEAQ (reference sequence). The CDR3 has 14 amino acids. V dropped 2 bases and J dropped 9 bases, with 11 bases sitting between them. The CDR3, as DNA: TGTGCCAGCAGCTTAACGGGGGGCGTTTCACCCCTCCACTTT. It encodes CASSLTGGVSPLHF.

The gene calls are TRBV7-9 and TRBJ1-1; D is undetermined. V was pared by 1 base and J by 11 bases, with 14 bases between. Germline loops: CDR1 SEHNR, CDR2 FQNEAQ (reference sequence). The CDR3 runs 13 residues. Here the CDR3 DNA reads TGTGCCAGCAGCTTAGATGGCGGGTTCGTGGCTTTCTTT. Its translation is CASSLDGGFVAFF.

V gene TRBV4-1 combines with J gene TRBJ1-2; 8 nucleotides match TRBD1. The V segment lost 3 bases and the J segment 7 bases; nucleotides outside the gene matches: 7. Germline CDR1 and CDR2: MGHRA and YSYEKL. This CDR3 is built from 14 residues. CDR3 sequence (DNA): TGCGCCAGCAGCCACCTCGACAGGGGAGCTGGCTACACCTTC. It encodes CASSHLDRGAGYTF.

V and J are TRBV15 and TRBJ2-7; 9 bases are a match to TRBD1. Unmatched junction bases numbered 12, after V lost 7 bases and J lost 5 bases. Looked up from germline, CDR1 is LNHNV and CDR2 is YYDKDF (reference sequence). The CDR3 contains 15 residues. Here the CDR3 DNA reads TGTGCCACCACAGCGAGGGACAGGGCATGGAACGAGCAGTACTTC. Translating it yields CATTARDRAWNEQYF.